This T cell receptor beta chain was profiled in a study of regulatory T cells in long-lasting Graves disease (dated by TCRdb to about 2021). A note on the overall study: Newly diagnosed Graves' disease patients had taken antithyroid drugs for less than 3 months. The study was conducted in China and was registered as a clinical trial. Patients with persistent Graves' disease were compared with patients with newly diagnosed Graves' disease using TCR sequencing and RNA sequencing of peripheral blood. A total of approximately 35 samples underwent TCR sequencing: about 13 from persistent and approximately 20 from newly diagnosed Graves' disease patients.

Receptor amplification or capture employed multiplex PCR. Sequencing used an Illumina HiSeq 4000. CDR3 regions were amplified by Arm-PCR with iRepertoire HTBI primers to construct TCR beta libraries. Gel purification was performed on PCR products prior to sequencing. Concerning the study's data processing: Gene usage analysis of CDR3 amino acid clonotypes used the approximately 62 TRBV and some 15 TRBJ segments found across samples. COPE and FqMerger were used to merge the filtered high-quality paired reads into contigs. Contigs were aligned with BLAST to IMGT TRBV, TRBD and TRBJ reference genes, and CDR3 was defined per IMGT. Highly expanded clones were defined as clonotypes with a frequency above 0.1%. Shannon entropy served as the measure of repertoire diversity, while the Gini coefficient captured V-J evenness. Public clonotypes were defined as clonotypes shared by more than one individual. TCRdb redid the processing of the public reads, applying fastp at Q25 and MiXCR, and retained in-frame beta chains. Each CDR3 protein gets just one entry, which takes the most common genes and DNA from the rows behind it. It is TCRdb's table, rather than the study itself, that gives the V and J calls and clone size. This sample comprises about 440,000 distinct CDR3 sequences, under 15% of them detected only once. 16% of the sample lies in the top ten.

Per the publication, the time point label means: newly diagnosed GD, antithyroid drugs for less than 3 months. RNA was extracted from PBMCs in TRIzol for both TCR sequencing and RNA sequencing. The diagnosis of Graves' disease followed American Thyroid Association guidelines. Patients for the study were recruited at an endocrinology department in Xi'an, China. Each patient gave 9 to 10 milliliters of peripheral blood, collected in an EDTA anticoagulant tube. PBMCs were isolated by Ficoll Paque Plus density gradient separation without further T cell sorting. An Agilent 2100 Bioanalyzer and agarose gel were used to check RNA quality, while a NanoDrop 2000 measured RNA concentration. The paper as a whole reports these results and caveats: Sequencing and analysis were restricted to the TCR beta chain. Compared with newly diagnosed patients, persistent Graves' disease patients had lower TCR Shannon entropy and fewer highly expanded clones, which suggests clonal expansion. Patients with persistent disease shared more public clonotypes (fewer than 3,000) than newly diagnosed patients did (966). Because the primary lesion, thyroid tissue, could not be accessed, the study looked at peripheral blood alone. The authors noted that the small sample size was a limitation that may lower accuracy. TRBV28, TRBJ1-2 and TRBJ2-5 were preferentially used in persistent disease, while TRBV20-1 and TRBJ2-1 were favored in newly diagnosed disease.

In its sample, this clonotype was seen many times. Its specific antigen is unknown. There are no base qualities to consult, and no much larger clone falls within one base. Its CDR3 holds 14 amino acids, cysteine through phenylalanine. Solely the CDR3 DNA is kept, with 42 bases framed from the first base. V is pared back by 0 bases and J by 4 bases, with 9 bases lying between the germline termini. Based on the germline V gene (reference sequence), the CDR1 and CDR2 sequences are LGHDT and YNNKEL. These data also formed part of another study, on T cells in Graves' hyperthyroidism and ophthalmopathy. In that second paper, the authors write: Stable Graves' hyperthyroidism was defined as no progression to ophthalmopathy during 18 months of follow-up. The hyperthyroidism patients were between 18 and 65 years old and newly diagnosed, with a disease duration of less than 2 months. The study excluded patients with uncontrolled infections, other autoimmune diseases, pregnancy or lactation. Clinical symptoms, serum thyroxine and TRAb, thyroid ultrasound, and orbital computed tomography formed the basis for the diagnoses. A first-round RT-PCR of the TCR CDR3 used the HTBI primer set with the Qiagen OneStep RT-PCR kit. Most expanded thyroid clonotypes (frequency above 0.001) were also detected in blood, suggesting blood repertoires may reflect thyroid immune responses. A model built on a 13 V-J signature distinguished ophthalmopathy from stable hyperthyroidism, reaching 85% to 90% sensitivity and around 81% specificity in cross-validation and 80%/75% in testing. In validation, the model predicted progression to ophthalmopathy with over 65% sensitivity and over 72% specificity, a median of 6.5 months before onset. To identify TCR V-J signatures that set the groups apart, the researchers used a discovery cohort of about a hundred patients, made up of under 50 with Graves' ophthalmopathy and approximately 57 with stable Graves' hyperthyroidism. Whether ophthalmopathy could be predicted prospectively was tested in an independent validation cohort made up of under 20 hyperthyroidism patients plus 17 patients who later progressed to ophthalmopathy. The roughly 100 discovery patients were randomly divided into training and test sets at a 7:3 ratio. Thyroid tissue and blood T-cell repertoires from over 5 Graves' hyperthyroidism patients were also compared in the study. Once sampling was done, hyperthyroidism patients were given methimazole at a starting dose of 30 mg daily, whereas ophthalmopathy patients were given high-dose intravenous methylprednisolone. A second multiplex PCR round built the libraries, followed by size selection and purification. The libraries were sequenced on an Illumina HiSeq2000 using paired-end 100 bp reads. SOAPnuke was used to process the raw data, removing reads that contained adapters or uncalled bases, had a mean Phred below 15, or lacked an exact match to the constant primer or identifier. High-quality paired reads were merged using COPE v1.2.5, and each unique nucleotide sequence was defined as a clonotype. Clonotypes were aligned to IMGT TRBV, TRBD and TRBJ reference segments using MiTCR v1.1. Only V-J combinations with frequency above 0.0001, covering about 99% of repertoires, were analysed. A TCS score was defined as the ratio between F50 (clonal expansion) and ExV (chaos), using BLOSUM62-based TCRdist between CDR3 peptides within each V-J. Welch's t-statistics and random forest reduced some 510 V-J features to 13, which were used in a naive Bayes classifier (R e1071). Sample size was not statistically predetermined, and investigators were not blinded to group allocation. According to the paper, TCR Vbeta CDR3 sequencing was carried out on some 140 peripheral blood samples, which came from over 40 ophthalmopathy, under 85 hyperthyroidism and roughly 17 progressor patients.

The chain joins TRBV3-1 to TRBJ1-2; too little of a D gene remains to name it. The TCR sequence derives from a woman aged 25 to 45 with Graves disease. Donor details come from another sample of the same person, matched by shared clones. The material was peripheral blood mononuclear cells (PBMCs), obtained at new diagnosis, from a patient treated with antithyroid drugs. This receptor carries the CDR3 CASSQDDLSYGYTF. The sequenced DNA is TGTGCCAGCAGCCAAGACGACCTGAGCTATGGCTACACCTTC.